This is a list of T cell receptor beta chains from one sample in a study of OX40 agonist ivuxolimab in advanced cancers. TCRdb keeps only in-frame clones here, not all; method: immunoSEQ multiplex PCR. The data show roughly 29,000 clones, more than 85% seen once. Sequencing used CD4+ or CD8+ T cells sorted from blood, obtained in a trial of the OX40 agonist ivuxolimab. These receptors were taken from an adult with an advanced solid tumor such as melanoma, head and neck, liver or kidney cancer. CDR3s include the opening cysteine and the closing phenylalanine or tryptophan.

v_gene: TRBV10-2; CDR3aa: CASSSRGGYGYTF
v_gene: TRBV13; CDR3aa: CASSLRLAQETQYF
v_gene: TRBV6-1; CDR3aa: CASSEASGSYNEQFF
v_gene: TRBV28; CDR3aa: CASSLISEGYEQYF
v_gene: TRBV4-2; CDR3aa: CASSQEQLNEKLFF
v_gene: TRBV2; CDR3aa: CASSDRTSVFPLAKNIQYF
v_gene: TRBV7-9; CDR3aa: CASSRAGGYQPQHF
v_gene: TRBV4-3; CDR3aa: CASSQDPQTTEAFF
v_gene: TRBV6-1; CDR3aa: CASSGRTASNQPQHF
v_gene: TRBV5-1; CDR3aa: CASSPDGTGDINQPQHF
v_gene: TRBV9; CDR3aa: CASSVVADPINTEAFF
v_gene: TRBV5-6; CDR3aa: CASSLRDRGREQFF
v_gene: TRBV30; CDR3aa: CAWSVPSSLEQYF
v_gene: TRBV5-4; CDR3aa: CASSSELALFDEQYF
v_gene: TRBV7-6; CDR3aa: CASSPVGGARETQYF
v_gene: TRBV19; CDR3aa: CASSISHGNTEAFF
v_gene: TRBV7-6; CDR3aa: CASSLAGRTEQYF
v_gene: TRBV5-4; CDR3aa: CASSLGQIYYEQYF
v_gene: TRBV11-2; CDR3aa: CASTLITSGSRGNEQFF
v_gene: TRBV7-6; CDR3aa: CASSLDSRAKAETQYF
v_gene: TRBV28; CDR3aa: CASSSAGPGELFF
v_gene: TRBV10-1; CDR3aa: CASSDGLNTEAFF
v_gene: TRBV12-5; CDR3aa: CASGLWGFEQYF
v_gene: TRBV4-1; CDR3aa: CASSQDRAGEGEKLFF
v_gene: TRBV6-5; CDR3aa: CASSYADRYDNEQFF
v_gene: TRBV19; CDR3aa: CASSIVAESYEQYF
v_gene: TRBV2; CDR3aa: CASSGPNRAGGRDTQYF
v_gene: TRBV6-5; CDR3aa: CASSSFREDYGYTF
v_gene: TRBV6-1; CDR3aa: CASSEFGGSNQPQHF
v_gene: TRBV9; CDR3aa: CASSVAGELFF
v_gene: TRBV27; CDR3aa: CASSLYQGVSEAFF
v_gene: TRBV7-8; CDR3aa: CASSSWTGGGNEQFF
v_gene: TRBV28; CDR3aa: CASSLFLVLAQGADTQYF
v_gene: TRBV7-3; CDR3aa: CASRNGGAPYNEQFF
v_gene: TRBV27; CDR3aa: CASSHRGPNNEAFF
v_gene: TRBV4-1; CDR3aa: CASSADGFSYNEQFF
v_gene: TRBV5-6; CDR3aa: CASSFKGQGFVNEKLFF
v_gene: TRBV2; CDR3aa: CASSPSSGGAPDEQFF
v_gene: TRBV5-4; CDR3aa: CASSPDWSSYEQYF
v_gene: TRBV30; CDR3aa: CAWSVTGGGADTQYF
v_gene: TRBV10-3; CDR3aa: CAISVASTTSYEQYF
v_gene: TRBV4-1; CDR3aa: CASSQEHRSTDTQYF
v_gene: TRBV7-8; CDR3aa: CASSLGRVPKVYEQYF
v_gene: TRBV6-5; CDR3aa: CASSYVRGQTSYGYTF
v_gene: TRBV5-5; CDR3aa: CASSLGQGSSYNSPLHF
v_gene: TRBV7-9; CDR3aa: CASSPAGLAGVGDEQFF
v_gene: TRBV30; CDR3aa: CAWSVQGKETQYF
v_gene: TRBV4-1; CDR3aa: CASSPLGGRNQPQHF
v_gene: TRBV15; CDR3aa: CATSRESSGMNEQYF
v_gene: TRBV5-6; CDR3aa: CASSLAMTGPEAFF
v_gene: TRBV28; CDR3aa: CASSDRDRTYEQYF
v_gene: TRBV25-1; CDR3aa: CASSEGDMDTEAFF
v_gene: TRBV6-6; CDR3aa: CASSWIPQGANTEAFF
v_gene: TRBV9; CDR3aa: CASSVARGGNTDTQYF
v_gene: TRBV18; CDR3aa: CASSPNRGVGNQPQHF
v_gene: TRBV11-2; CDR3aa: CASSFSREGNTIYF
v_gene: TRBV5-4; CDR3aa: CASSLEAGAANEQFF